The source of this TCR beta chain is a study of graft-versus-host responses after intestinal transplantation (dated by TCRdb to about 2021). About the study as a whole: The transplants that recipients got were multivisceral, liver-intestinal, or isolated intestinal. Anti-thymocyte globulin induction was given to all recipients, followed by maintenance tacrolimus and steroids for about 3 years. Donor T cell macrochimerism was defined as a peak of at least 4% donor T cells among recipient peripheral blood mononuclear cells. To identify alloreactive clones, pre-transplant mixed lymphocyte reaction products were sequenced and then compared with unstimulated pre-transplant donor and recipient T cells. Of the roughly 25 intestinal transplant recipients enrolled in the cohort, one of whom was a retransplant, a few patients without pretransplant specimens were excluded. Rather than being sequenced by the commercial service, samples from a few later patients were sequenced in-house on an Illumina MiSeq and processed with MiXCR. Bulk TCR-beta CDR3 sequencing was used to track graft-versus-host and host-versus-graft alloreactive T cell clones in the graft, circulation and bone marrow after intestinal transplantation. What the study reported, not specific to this receptor: The conclusions were limited by the relatively low number and heterogeneity of the intestinal transplant patients. Early after transplant, peak levels of circulating GvH clones were associated with declines in HvG clones. Patients with donor T cell macrochimerism had high GvH to HvG T cell clonal ratios in their allografts. GvH clones were found in recipient bone marrow, and some of the GvH clones appeared earlier in ileal mucosa or blood, which is consistent with an intestinal mucosal origin.

The CDR3, from cysteine to phenylalanine, totals 15 residues. Just CDR3 DNA is preserved here, 45 bases in frame from base 1. Trimming removed 0 bases from V and 3 bases from J, leaving 11 bases between the germline ends. As encoded in the germline V gene (reference sequence), CDR1 is GTSNPN while CDR2 is SVGIG. The receptor library was made with the immunoSEQ multiplex PCR assay. For most patients, genomic DNA was isolated using the Qiagen DNeasy Blood and Tissue Kit and was shipped frozen to Adaptive Biotechnologies for TCR sequencing. High-throughput TCR-beta CDR3 sequencing of genomic DNA from most patients was performed by Adaptive Biotechnologies. From the authors' description of their analysis: Adaptive's ImmunoSEQ software supplied the TCR sequencing data for around 19 patients, while MiXCR and VDJtools were used to process a few other patients. To correct CD4 versus CD8 sorting errors, sequences present in both subsets at a frequency ratio below 5:1 were removed. CDR3 nucleotide sequences shared by donor and recipient were removed because the origin of these sequences could not be assigned. Alloreactive clones required at least 2-fold expansion over unstimulated cells and minimum CFSE-low frequency of 0.002% (template counts) or 0.001% (read counts). A clone was considered mappable if detected in the sequenced pre-transplant spleen, lymph node, or MLR CFSE-low populations of the donor or recipient. The cumulative frequency of alloreactive clones was calculated as a percentage of all sequences, weighted by copy number. Sourced from immuneACCESS, this table was stored by TCRdb with only in-frame sequences that have V and J called. A share of the clones is absent; for the studies checked, an unresolved V gene accounts for under half, and the remainder has no known explanation. The V and J calls and clone size come from that table; D and trimming were worked out from the DNA. In all, the sample holds 50,000 to 80,000 clones, and approximately 91% of those were seen once. Together, the top ten hold about 1.8% of the sample.

Sample time point, as interpreted from the label and publication: cells obtained before transplantation from donor or recipient. CD3+CD4+ and CD3+CD8+ populations were FACS-sorted from unstimulated pre-transplant donor and recipient cells taken from spleen or lymph nodes. To note about this clone: Its antigen target is currently unknown. Base quality data are lacking; no much larger clone is found one base away. The sample contains more than one DNA sequence encoding this CDR3.

The sequenced sample was unstimulated CD8+ T cells sorted from spleen or lymph node cells, obtained before transplant. This TCR derives from a human donor who was the organ donor for an intestinal transplant. The sequence is built from TRBV30 and TRBJ1-4, with TRBD1 tentatively as D gene (6 bases match). CDR3 sequence: CAWSVGAGANEKLFF. The sequence in DNA is TGTGCCTGGAGTGTAGGGGCAGGGGCTAATGAAAAACTGTTTTTT.